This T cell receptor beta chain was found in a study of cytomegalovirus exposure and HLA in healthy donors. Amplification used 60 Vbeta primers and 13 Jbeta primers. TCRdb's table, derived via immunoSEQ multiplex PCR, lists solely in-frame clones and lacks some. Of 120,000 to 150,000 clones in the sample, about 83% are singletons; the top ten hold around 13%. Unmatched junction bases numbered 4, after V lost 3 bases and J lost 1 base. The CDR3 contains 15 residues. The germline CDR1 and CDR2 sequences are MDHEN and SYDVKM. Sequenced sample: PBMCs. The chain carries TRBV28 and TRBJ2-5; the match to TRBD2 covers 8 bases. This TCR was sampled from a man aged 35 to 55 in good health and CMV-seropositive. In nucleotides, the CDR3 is TGTGCCAGCAGTTTGGGCAGCGGGAGCCAAGAGACCCAGTACTTC. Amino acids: CASSLGSGSQETQYF.